Shown below are 13 T cell receptor beta chains from a single sample sequenced in a study of blood T cell repertoires in COVID-19. Profiled with immunoSEQ multiplex PCR; TCRdb holds only in-frame clones, not every one. The repertoire includes fewer than 85,000 clones, over 65% of them detected once, and 35% to 45% sits in the top ten. Sequenced material: peripheral blood. Receptors originate from a woman between 65 and 79 years old with acute or convalescent COVID-19.

The gene calls are TRBV6-5 and TRBJ2-5; weak D call: TRBD1 (5 bases). Trimming shortened V by 2 bases and J by 4 bases, and 14 bases separated the two germline ends. Looked up from germline, CDR1 is MNHEY and CDR2 is SVGAGI. The CDR3 is made up of 15 amino acids. The chain's CDR3 is CASSYAGIVGETQYF. The CDR3 DNA reads as TGTGCCAGCAGTTACGCAGGGATTGTCGGAGAGACCCAGTACTTC.

The chain joins TRBV11-2 to TRBJ1-4; tentative D call: TRBD1 (6 bases). CDR3 length equals 16 residues. Germline CDR1 reads SGHAT; CDR2 reads FQNNGV. The V end lost 5 bases, the J end lost 7 bases, and 20 bases lay between the germline ends. CDR3: CASSRHPRGKGEKLFF. CDR3 DNA: TGTGCCAGCAGCCGGCACCCCAGGGGCAAGGGTGAAAAACTGTTTTTT.

The chain links TRBV19 to TRBJ1-6, with TRBD1 as a possible D gene (6 bases). Trimming pared 3 bases from V and 7 bases from J, leaving 19 bases between. Germline CDR1 reads LNHDA; CDR2 reads SQIVND (reference sequence). This CDR3 comprises 17 residues. CDR3 sequence reads: CASSIIGGILGNSPLHF. CDR3 DNA sequence: TGTGCCAGTAGTATTATAGGGGGAATACTGGGCAATTCACCCCTCCACTTT.

The V and J genes are TRBV29-1 and TRBJ1-3; D possibly corresponds to TRBD1 (6 bases). The V gene lost 3 bases and the J gene lost 0 bases, with 9 bases spanning the gap. The CDR3 totals 14 residues. Looked up from germline, CDR1 is SQVTM and CDR2 is ANQGSEA. The CDR3 nucleotides read TGCAGCGTTGACGCAGGGGACTCTGGAAACACCATATATTTT. This codes for CSVDAGDSGNTIYF.

CDR3 sequence: CASSPGLSSYEQYF. In DNA, the CDR3 is TGTGCCAGCAGCCCGGGTCTGAGCTCCTACGAGCAGTACTTC. The chain carries TRBV3-1 (or the pseudogene TRBV3-2) and TRBJ2-7; D remains ambiguous. The germline V gene encodes CDR1 LGHDT and CDR2 YNNKEL (reference sequence). The CDR3 loop spans 14 amino acids. The ends were cut back, 4 bases at V and 0 bases at J, with 10 bases in the middle.

The chain is built from TRBV19 and TRBJ1-2; perhaps TRBD1 as D (6 bases). Trimming removed 6 bases at V and 4 bases at J, with 12 bases between. The CDR3 has 13 residues. Germline assignment: CDR1 LNHDA and CDR2 SQIVND (reference sequence). The CDR3 is CASSLDSLYGYTF. In DNA form, the CDR3 reads TGTGCCAGTAGCTTGGACAGTCTCTATGGCTACACCTTC.

V and J are TRBV10-2 and TRBJ2-7; D is possibly TRBD2 (6 bases). Trimming took off 7 bases at V and 0 bases at J, with 13 bases between the two ends. This CDR3 has 14 residues. CDR1 WSHSY and CDR2 SAAADI come from the germline V gene. CDR3 amino acids: CASKWGVSSYEQYF. DNA of the CDR3: TGCGCCAGCAAGTGGGGGGTTAGCTCCTACGAGCAGTACTTC.

The chain is built from TRBV6-5 and TRBJ1-2; TRBD1 aligns across 10 bases. The CDR3 sequence is 16 residues long. Germline lookup yields CDR1 MNHEY and CDR2 SVGAGI. V was clipped by 2 bases and J by 4 bases; unmatched bases: 7. The CDR3 loop reads CASSYIRTGGSYGYTF. The CDR3, as DNA: TGTGCCAGCAGTTACATCCGGACAGGGGGTTCCTATGGCTACACCTTC.

The chain joins TRBV5-1 to TRBJ1-2, with 9 bases lining up with TRBD1. Germline loops: CDR1 SGHRS, CDR2 YFSETQ. The CDR3 sequence is 14 residues long. J gave up 3 bases and V 6 bases, and 6 bases lay outside the gene matches. CDR3 protein: CASKTGGADYGYTF. DNA for the CDR3: TGCGCCAGCAAAACAGGGGGCGCTGACTATGGCTACACCTTC.

The chain combines TRBV19 with TRBJ1-5; no definite D call. The ends were cut back, 8 bases at V and 3 bases at J, with 14 bases in the middle. The CDR3 is 14 residues long. The germline V gene has CDR1 LNHDA and CDR2 SQIVND (reference sequence). This CDR3 is CASREYLSNQPQHF. DNA of the CDR3: TGTGCCAGTCGGGAGTACCTATCCAATCAGCCCCAGCATTTT.

The genes are TRBV19 and TRBJ2-3; 7 positions match TRBD2. This CDR3 contains 14 residues. V was clipped by 3 bases and J by 4 bases; unmatched bases: 4. Germline values: CDR1 LNHDA, CDR2 SQIVND (reference sequence). For the CDR3, the DNA is TGTGCCAGTAGTATGGGTCGGGGGGCAGATACGCAGTATTTT. Its protein product is CASSMGRGADTQYF.

This rearrangement joins TRBV28 to TRBJ2-7, with D possibly TRBD1 on 5 matching bases. This CDR3 comprises 15 residues. Germline V CDR1 and CDR2: MDHEN, SYDVKM. V was pared by 1 base and J by 6 bases, with 16 bases between. CDR3 in amino acids: CASSLLAGSQGEQYF. CDR3 nucleotides: TGTGCCAGCAGTTTATTGGCAGGGTCCCAGGGCGAGCAGTACTTC. The complete variable domain, with remaining parts taken from reference TRBV28 and TRBJ2-7, reads DVKVTQSSRYLVKRTGEKVFLECVQDMDHENMFWYRQDPGLGLRLIYFSYDVKMKEKGDIPEGYSVSREKKERFSLILESASTNQTSMYLCASSLLAGSQGEQYFGPGTRLTVT.

The table lists this clone with a few counts. V and J are TRBV7-2 and TRBJ2-7; D remains unclear. CDR1 and CDR2 from the germline V gene are SGHTA and FQGNSA. The CDR3 is 14 residues long. Trimming left V 3 bases short and J 3 bases short, with 12 bases between. CDR3 in DNA: TGTGCCAGCAGCTTTTCTAACGCGCGCTACGAGCAGTACTTC. Translating gives CASSFSNARYEQYF.